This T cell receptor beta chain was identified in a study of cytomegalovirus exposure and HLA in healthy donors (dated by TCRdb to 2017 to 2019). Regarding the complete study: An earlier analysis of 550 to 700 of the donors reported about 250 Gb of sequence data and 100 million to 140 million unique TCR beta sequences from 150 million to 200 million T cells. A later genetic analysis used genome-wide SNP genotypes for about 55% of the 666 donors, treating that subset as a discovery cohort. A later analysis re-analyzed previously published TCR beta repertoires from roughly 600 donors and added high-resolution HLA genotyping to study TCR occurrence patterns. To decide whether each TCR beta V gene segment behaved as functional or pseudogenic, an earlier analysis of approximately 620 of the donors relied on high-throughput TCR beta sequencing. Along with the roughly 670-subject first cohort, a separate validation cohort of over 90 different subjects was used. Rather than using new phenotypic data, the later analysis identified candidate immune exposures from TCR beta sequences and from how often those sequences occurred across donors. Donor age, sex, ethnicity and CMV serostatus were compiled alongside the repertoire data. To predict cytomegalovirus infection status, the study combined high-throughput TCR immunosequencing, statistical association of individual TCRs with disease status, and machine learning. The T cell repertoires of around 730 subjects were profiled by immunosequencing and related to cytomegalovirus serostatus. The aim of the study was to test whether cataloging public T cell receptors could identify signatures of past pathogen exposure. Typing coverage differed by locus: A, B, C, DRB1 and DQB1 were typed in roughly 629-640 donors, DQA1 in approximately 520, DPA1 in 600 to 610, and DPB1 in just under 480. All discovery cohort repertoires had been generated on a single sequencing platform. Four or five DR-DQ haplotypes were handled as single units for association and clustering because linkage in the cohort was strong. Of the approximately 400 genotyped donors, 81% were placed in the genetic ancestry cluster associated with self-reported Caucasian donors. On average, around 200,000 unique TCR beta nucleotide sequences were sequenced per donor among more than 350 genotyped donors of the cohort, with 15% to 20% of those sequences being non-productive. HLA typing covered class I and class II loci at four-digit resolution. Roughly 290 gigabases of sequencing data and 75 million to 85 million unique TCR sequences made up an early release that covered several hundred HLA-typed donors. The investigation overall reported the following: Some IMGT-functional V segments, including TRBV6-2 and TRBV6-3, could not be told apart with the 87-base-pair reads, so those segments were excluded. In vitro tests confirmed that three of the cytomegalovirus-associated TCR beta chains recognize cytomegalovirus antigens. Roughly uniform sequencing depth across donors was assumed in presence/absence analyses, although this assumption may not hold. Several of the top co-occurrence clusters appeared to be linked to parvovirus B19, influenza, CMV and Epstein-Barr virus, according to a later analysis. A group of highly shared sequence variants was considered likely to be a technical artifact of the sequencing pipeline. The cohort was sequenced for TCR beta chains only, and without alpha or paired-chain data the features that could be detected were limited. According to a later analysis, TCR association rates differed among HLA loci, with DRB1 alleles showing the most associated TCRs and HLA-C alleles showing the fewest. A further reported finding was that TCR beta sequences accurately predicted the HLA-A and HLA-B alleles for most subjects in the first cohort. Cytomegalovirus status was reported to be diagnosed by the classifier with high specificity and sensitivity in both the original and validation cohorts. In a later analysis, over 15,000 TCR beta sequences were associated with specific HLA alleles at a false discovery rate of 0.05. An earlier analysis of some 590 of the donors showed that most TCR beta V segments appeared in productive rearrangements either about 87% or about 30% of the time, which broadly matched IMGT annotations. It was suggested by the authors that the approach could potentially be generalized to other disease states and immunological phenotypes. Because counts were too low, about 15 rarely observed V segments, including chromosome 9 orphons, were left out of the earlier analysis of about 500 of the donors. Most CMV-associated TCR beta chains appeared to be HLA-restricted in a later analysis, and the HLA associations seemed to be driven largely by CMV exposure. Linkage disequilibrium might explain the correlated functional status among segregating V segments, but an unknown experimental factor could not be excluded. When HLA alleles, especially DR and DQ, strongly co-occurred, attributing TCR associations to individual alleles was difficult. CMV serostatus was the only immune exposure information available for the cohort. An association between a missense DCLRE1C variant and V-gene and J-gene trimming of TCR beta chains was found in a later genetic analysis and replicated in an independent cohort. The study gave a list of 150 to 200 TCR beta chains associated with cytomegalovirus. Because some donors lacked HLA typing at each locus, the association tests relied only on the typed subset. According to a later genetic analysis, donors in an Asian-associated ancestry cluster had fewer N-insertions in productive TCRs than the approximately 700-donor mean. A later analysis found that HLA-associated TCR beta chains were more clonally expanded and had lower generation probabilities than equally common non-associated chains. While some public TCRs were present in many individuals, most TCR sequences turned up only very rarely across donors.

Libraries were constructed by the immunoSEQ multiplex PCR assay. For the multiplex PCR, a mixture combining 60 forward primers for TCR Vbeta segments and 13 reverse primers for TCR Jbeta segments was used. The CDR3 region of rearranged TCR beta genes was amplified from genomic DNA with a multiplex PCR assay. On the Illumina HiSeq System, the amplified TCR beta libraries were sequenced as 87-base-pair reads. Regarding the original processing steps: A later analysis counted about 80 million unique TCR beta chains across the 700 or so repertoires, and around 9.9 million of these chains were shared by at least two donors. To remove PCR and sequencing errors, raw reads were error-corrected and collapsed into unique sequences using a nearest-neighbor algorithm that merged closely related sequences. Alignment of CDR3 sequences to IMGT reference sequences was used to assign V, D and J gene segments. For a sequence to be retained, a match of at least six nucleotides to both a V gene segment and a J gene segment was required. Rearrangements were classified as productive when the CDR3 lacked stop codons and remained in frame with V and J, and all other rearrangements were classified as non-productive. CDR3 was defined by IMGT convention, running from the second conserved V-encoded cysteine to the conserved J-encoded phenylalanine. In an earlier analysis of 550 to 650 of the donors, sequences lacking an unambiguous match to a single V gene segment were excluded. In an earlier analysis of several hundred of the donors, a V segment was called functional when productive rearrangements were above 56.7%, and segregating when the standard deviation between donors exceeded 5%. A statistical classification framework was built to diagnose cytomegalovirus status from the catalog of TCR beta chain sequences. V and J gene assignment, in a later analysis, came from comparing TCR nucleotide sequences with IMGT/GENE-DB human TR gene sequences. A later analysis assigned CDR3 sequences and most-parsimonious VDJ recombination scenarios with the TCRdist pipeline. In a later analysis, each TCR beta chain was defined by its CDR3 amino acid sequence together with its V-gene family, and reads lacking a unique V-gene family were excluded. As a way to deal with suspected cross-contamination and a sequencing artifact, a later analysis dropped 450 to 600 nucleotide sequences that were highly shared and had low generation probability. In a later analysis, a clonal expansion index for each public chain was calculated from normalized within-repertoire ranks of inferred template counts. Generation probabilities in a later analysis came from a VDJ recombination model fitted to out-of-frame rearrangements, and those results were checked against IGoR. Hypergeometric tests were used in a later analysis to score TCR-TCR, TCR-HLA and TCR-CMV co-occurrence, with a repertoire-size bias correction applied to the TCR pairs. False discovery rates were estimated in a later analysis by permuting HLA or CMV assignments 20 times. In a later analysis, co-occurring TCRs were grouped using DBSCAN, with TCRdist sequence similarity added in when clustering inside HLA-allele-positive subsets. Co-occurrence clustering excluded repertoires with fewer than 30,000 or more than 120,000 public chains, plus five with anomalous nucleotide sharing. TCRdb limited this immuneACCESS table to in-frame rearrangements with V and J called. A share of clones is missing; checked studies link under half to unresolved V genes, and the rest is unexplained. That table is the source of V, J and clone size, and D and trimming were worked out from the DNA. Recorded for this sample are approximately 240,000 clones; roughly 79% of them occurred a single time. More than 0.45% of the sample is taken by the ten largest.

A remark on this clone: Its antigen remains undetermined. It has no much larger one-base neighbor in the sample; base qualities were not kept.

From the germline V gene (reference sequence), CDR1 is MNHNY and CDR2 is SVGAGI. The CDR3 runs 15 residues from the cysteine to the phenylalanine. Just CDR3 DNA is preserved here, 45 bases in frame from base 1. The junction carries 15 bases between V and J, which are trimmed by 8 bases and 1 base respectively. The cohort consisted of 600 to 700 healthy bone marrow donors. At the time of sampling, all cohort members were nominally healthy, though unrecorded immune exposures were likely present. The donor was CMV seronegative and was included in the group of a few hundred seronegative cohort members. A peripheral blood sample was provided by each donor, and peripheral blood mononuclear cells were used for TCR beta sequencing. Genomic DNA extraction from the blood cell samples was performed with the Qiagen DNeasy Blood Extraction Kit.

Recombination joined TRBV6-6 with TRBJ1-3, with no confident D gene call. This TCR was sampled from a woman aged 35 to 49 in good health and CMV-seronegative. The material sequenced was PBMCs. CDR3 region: CASYFGGPSGNTIYF. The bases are TGTGCCAGCTACTTCGGCGGTCCGTCTGGAAACACCATATATTTT.